One and the same sample provided the 30 T cell receptor beta chains below, sequenced in a study of monozygotic twins with inflammatory bowel disease. TCRdb reanalyzed the 5' RACE reads and collapses them to one entry per CDR3 protein, without DNA. The sample is made up of some 200,000 distinct CDR3 sequences, and the top ten hold approximately 7.7% of it. The sequencing input was blood. The receptors were sampled from a human donor with ulcerative colitis or Crohn's disease, or a healthy co-twin of an affected twin (not recorded which).

The rearrangement links TRBV18 to TRBJ2-7; TCRdb's D call, TRBD1, is unchecked because there is no DNA. From germline, CDR1 is KGHSH and CDR2 LQKENI. The CDR3 runs to 14 residues. The CDR3 loop reads CASFRAESSYEQYF. Filled out from reference TRBV18 and TRBJ2-7, the complete variable domain reads NAGVMQNPRHLVRRRGQEARLRCSPMKGHSHVYWYRQLPEEGLKFMVYLQKENIIDESGMPKERFSAEFPKEGPSILRIQQVVRGDSAAYFCASFRAESSYEQYFGPGTRLTVT.

The chain links TRBV5-1 to TRBJ2-3; the TRBD2 assignment by TCRdb is unverifiable without DNA. The CDR3 consists of 14 residues. CDR1 and CDR2 from the germline V gene are SGHRS and YFSETQ. This CDR3 reads CASSLDRAPDTQYF.

The chain links TRBV20-1 to TRBJ2-5; TCRdb's D call of TRBD1 is untestable without DNA. CDR3 length equals 17 residues. CDR1 is DFQATT and CDR2 is SNEGSKA in the germline V gene (reference sequence). CDR3 loop: CSAGRWGEWAYQETQYF.

V is TRBV7-8 and J is TRBJ2-5; TCRdb's D call of TRBD1 is untestable without DNA. CDR3 length: 15 residues. CDR1 SGHVS and CDR2 FQNEAQ come from the germline V gene. CDR3 region: CASSGRETGQETQYF.

V usage is TRBV6-1 and J usage is TRBJ1-6; TCRdb proposes TRBD1, but this gene call is untestable without DNA. The CDR3 runs 16 residues. CDR1 is MNHNS, CDR2 SASEGT, per germline. The CDR3 reads CASSRRARLGNSPLHF.

The CDR3 sequence: CASSPLGENQPQHF. This chain joins TRBV3-1 and TRBJ1-5. Per germline, CDR1 LGHDT and CDR2 YNNKEL (reference sequence). This CDR3 is 14 amino acids long.

The V gene is TRBV7-2, the J gene TRBJ2-1. This CDR3 comprises 13 residues. Germline V gene data show CDR1 as SGHTA and CDR2 as FQGNSA. The chain's CDR3 is CASSFAQGKRQFF.

This rearrangement joins TRBV28 to TRBJ2-1; checking the TCRdb D call of TRBD1 is not possible without DNA. Germline CDR1 is MDHEN and CDR2 is SYDVKM. The CDR3 has 12 residues. This chain's CDR3 is CASLAPGNEQFF.

The V and J genes are TRBV5-6 and TRBJ1-1; TCRdb selects TRBD1, and the lack of DNA leaves this call unchecked. Germline CDR1 SGHDT, CDR2 YYEEEE. This CDR3 is 12 amino acids long. The CDR3 reads CASSPSGSEAFF.

The gene calls are TRBV4-1 and TRBJ2-3; TCRdb's assignment of TRBD2 cannot be checked, as there is no DNA. Germline values: CDR1 MGHRA, CDR2 YSYEKL. The CDR3 has 16 amino acids. The CDR3 protein is CASSQVAGPSTDTQYF.

J is TRBJ1-5 and V is TRBV28; TCRdb gives TRBD1 as the D gene, but with no DNA this cannot be confirmed. The CDR3 contains 14 residues. Germline assignment: CDR1 MDHEN and CDR2 SYDVKM. Here the CDR3 reads CASRPGGAVQPQHF.

V and J are TRBV27 and TRBJ2-7; the D call of TRBD2 rests on TCRdb alone, since no DNA is present to check it. The CDR3 sequence is 14 residues long. In germline, CDR1 is MNHEY, CDR2 SMNVEV (reference sequence). CDR3 residues: CASSPHGLPWEQYF.

V gene TRBV27 combines with J gene TRBJ2-7. CDR3 length equals 12 residues. The germline V gene encodes CDR1 MNHEY and CDR2 SMNVEV (reference sequence). CDR3: CARLDRHGEQYF.

The chain recombines TRBV20-1 with TRBJ1-2; TCRdb outputs TRBD1, but without DNA this stays unchecked. Germline-derived CDR1 and CDR2 are DFQATT and SNEGSKA (reference sequence). The CDR3 is made up of 17 amino acids. CDR3: CSARDMQAGSFVMGYTF.

The gene calls are TRBV11-2 and TRBJ1-2; the TRBD1 assignment by TCRdb is unverifiable without DNA. Germline V gene data show CDR1 as SGHAT and CDR2 as FQNNGV. The CDR3 length is 15 residues. The CDR3 here is CASSFSTGNFDGYTF.

The gene calls are TRBV7-3 and TRBJ2-2; TCRdb reports TRBD1, a call that lacks DNA to check it against. This CDR3 has 16 residues. Germline V lookup: CDR1 SGHTA, CDR2 FQGTGA. This CDR3 is CASSLGGRGNTGELFF.

This rearrangement joins TRBV18 to TRBJ1-3; the TCRdb D gene call, TRBD1, has no DNA to confirm it. CDR3 length: 18 residues. The germline CDR1 and CDR2 sequences are KGHSH and LQKENI. CDR3 sequence: CASSPKGGQGSSGNTIYF.

J is TRBJ2-7 and V is TRBV18; the TCRdb D gene call, TRBD1, has no DNA to confirm it. From germline, CDR1 is KGHSH and CDR2 LQKENI. The CDR3 is 16 amino acids. The CDR3 is CASSRNSRDPNYEQYF.

The chain has TRBV25-1 and TRBJ2-3; TCRdb lists TRBD2, though no DNA is available to test this call. CDR1 MGHDK and CDR2 SYGVNS come from the germline V gene. This CDR3 is 15 amino acids long. Here the CDR3 reads CASSGGNLGTDTQYF.

J is TRBJ1-1 and V is TRBV28. The CDR3 covers 13 residues. Germline V lookup: CDR1 MDHEN, CDR2 SYDVKM. The CDR3 reads CASSPQSNTEAFF.

The chain uses TRBV11-2 and TRBJ1-1. The germline V gene encodes CDR1 SGHAT and CDR2 FQNNGV. This CDR3 region has 15 residues. The CDR3 sequence: CASSPQGRGAAEAFF.

This sequence joins TRBV20-1 and TRBJ2-7; TCRdb picks TRBD1, but there is no DNA to check that call. The CDR3 length is 14 residues. CDR1 and CDR2 from the germline V gene are DFQATT and SNEGSKA (reference sequence). The CDR3 is CSARGGYGTYEQYF.

The chain couples TRBV27 to TRBJ2-7; the TRBD1 assignment by TCRdb is unverifiable without DNA. The CDR3 is made up of 13 amino acids. Germline assignment: CDR1 MNHEY and CDR2 SMNVEV (reference sequence). The CDR3 sequence is CASSWGESYEQYF.

The chain carries TRBV18 and TRBJ2-7; TCRdb picks TRBD2, but there is no DNA to check that call. This CDR3 has 20 amino acids. Germline assignment: CDR1 KGHSH and CDR2 LQKENI. Here the CDR3 reads CASSPRGSSGSPGSQYEQYF.

CDR3 region: CASSVAGALSYEQYF. V and J are TRBV28 and TRBJ2-7; the TCRdb D gene call, TRBD2, has no DNA to confirm it. CDR1 and CDR2 (germline): MDHEN, SYDVKM. The length of the CDR3 is 15 residues.

The chain carries TRBV20-1 and TRBJ2-5; the TRBD2 assignment by TCRdb is unverifiable without DNA. The germline V gene encodes CDR1 DFQATT and CDR2 SNEGSKA (reference sequence). This CDR3 is built from 13 residues. CDR3 in amino acids: CSAREGLAPTRYF.

The gene calls are TRBV7-8 and TRBJ1-1. Germline V CDR1 and CDR2: SGHVS, FQNEAQ. The CDR3 spans 15 residues. The CDR3 sequence is CASSLVGWSNTEAFF.

The J gene is TRBJ2-7, the V gene TRBV7-9; TCRdb designates TRBD1, a call that cannot be tested without DNA. CDR1 SEHNR and CDR2 FQNEAQ come from the germline V gene (reference sequence). CDR3 length equals 14 residues. This CDR3 is CASSSGGQGATQYF.

The chain recombines TRBV29-1 with TRBJ2-3; the TRBD1 assignment by TCRdb is unverifiable without DNA. CDR3 size: 14 residues. Germline lookup yields CDR1 SQVTM and CDR2 ANQGSEA. The CDR3 here is CSAEAGVATDTQYF.

V usage is TRBV5-5 and J usage is TRBJ1-5. The CDR3 is 13 residues long. Germline V gives CDR1 SGHKS, CDR2 YYEKEE (reference sequence). The CDR3 sequence is CASSWSDDQPQHF.